This T cell receptor beta chain was documented in a study of beta chain features in type 1 diabetes. Expressed TCRB transcripts got sequenced, as all isolated RNA was reverse transcribed. About 3.6 million reads were obtained on average from naive, central memory and regulatory T cell samples. The table came from immunoSEQ multiplex PCR; TCRdb's copy has only in-frame clones and leaves some out. The sample lists 200,000 to 300,000 clones, 27% occurring once. This CDR3 contains 14 residues. V was clipped by 3 bases and J by 2 bases; unmatched bases: 3. Germline V gene sequence: CDR1 GTSNPN, CDR2 SVGIG (reference sequence).

Input material: central memory CD4+ T cells from blood. The chain is built from TRBV30 and TRBJ2-1, with 8 bases lining up with TRBD2. The receptor comes from a man under 40 in good health. The DNA for the CDR3 is TGTGCCTGGAGAGGGACTAGTACCTACAATGAGCAGTTCTTC. Amino acid sequence: CAWRGTSTYNEQFF. Looking up the rest from reference TRBV30 and TRBJ2-1 gives the full variable domain: SQTIHQWPATLVQPVGSPLSLECTVEGTSNPNLYWYRQAAGRGLQLLFYSVGIGQISSEVPQNLSASRPQDRQFILSSKKLLLSDSGFYLCAWRGTSTYNEQFFGPGTRLTVL.